This TCR beta chain was identified in a study of blood T cells in healthy people across ages. The CDR3 length is 12 residues. CDR1 SEHNR and CDR2 FQNEAQ come from the germline V gene (reference sequence). With 5 bases removed from V and 7 bases from J, the gap between germline ends came to 11 bases. This clonotype was counted only a few times. Next came a second PCR, run for roughly 6 to 11 cycles, which used a sample-barcoded 5' primer along with a J-beta primer mix. CDR3-containing paired-end reads numbered at least 2.5 million in each sample. TCRdb re-derived calls from the 5' RACE reads in MiXCR, one entry per CDR3 protein. This sample has 1,800,000 or so distinct CDR3 sequences; approximately 40% occur once, and the top ten carry under 25%.

This receptor was identified in a human donor in good health. This chain joins TRBV7-9 and TRBJ1-1, with D maybe TRBD1 (5 bases). Sequenced: blood. The CDR3 sequence is CASSPRDGEAFF. The CDR3 DNA reads as TGTGCCAGCAGCCCCCGGGACGGTGAAGCTTTCTTT.